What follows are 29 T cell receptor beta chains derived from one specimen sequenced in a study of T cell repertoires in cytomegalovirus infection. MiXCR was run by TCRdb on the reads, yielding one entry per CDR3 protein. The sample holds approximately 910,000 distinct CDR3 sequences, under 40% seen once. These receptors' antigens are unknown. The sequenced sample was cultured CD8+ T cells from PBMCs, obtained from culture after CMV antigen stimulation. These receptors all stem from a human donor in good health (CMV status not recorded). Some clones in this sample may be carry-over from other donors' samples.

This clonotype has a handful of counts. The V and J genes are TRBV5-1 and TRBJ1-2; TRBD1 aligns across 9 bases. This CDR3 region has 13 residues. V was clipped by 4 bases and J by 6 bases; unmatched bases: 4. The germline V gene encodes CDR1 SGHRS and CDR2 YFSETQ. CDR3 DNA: TGCGCCAGCAGCCCGGGGACAGGGCATGGCTACACCTTC. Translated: CASSPGTGHGYTF.

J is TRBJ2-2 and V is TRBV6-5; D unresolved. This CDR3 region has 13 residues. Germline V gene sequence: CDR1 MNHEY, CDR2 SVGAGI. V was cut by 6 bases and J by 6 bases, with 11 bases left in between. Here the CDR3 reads CASSWVGAGELFF. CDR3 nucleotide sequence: TGTGCCAGCAGCTGGGTTGGGGCCGGGGAGCTGTTTTTT.

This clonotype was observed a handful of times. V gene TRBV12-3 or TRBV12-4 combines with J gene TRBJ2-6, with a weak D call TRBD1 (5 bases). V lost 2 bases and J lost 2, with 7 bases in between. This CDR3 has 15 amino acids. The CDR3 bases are TGTGCCAGCAGTTTAATCAGGGCTGGGGCCAACGTCCTGACTTTC. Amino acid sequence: CASSLIRAGANVLTF.

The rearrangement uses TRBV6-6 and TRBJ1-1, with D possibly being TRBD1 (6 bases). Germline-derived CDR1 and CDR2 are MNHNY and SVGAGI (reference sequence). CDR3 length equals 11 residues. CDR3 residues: CVSMTGTEAFF. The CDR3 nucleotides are TGTGTCAGTATGACCGGGACAGAAGCTTTCTTT.

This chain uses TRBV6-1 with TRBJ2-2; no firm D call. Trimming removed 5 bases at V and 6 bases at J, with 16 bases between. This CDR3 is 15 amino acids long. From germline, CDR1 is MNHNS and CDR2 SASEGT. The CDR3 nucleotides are TGTGCCAGCAGTCCCCGGGCAGGCAACGCCGGGGAGCTGTTTTTT. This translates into CASSPRAGNAGELFF.

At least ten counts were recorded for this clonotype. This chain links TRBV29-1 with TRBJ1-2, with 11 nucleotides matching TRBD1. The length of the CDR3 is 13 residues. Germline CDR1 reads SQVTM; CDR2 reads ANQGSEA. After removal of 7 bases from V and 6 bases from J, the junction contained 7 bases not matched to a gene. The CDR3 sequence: CSAPGQGANGYTF. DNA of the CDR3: TGCAGCGCCCCCGGACAGGGGGCAAATGGCTACACCTTC.

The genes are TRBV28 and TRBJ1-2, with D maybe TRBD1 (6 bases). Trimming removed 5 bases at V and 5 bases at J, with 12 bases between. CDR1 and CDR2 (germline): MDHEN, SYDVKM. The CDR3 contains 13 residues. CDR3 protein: CASSGGGQYGYTF. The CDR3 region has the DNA TGTGCCAGCAGTGGGGGGGGCCAATATGGCTACACCTTC.

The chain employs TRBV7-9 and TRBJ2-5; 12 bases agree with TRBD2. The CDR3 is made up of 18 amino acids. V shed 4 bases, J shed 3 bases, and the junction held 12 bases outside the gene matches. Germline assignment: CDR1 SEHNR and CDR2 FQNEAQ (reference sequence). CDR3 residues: CASSSPRASSGGEETQYF. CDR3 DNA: TGTGCCAGCAGCTCCCCCCGGGCGTCTAGCGGGGGGGAAGAGACCCAGTACTTC.

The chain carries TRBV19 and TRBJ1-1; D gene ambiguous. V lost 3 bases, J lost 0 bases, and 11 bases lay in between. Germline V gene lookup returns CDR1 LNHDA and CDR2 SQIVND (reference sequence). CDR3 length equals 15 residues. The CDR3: CASSINPGMNTEAFF. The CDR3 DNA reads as TGTGCCAGTAGTATTAACCCCGGGATGAACACTGAAGCTTTCTTT.

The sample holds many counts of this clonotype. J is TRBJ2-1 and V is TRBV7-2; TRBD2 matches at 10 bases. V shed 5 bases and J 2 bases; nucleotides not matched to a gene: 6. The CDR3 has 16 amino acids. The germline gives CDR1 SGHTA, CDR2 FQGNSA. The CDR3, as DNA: TGTGCCAGCAGCCTGGGTAGCGGGGGGACCTACAATGAGCAGTTCTTC. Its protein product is CASSLGSGGTYNEQFF.

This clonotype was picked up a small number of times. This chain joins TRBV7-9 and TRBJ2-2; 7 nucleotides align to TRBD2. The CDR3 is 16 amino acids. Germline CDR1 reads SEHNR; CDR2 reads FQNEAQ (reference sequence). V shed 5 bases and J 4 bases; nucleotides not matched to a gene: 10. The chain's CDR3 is CASSAAGGGPTGELFF. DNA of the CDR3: TGTGCCAGCAGCGCCGCGGGCGGGGGACCCACCGGGGAGCTGTTTTTT.

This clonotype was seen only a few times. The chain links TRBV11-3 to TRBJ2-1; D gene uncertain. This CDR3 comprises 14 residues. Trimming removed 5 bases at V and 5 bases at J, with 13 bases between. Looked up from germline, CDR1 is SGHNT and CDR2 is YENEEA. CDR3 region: CASSKTVSHNEQFF. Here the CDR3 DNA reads TGTGCCAGCAGCAAAACGGTTAGCCACAATGAGCAGTTCTTC.

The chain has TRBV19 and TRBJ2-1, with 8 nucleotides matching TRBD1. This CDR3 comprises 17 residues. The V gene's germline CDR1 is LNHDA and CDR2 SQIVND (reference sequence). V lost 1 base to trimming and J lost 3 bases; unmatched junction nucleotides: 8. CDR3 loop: CASSIGETGVVYNEQFF. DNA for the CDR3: TGTGCCAGTAGTATAGGTGAGACAGGGGTGGTCTACAATGAGCAGTTCTTC.

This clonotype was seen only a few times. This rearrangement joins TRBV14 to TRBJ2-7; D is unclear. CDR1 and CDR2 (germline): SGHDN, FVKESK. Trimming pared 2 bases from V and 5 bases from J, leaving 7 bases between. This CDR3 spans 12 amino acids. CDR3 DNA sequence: TGTGCCAGCAGCCAATATCCAGACGAGCAGTACTTC. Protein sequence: CASSQYPDEQYF. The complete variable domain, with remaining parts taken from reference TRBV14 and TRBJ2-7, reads EAGVTQFPSHSVIEKGQTVTLRCDPISGHDNLYWYRRVMGKEIKFLLHFVKESKQDESGMPNNRFLAERTGGTYSTLKVQPAELEDSGVYFCASSQYPDEQYFGPGTRLTVT.

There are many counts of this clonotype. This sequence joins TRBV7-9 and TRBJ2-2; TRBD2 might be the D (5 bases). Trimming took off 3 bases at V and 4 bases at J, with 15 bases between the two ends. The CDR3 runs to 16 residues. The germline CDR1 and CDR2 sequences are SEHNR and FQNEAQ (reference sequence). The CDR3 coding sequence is TGTGCCAGCAGCTTGGGCCCCAGCGGTGGCACCGGGGAGCTGTTTTTT. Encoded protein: CASSLGPSGGTGELFF.

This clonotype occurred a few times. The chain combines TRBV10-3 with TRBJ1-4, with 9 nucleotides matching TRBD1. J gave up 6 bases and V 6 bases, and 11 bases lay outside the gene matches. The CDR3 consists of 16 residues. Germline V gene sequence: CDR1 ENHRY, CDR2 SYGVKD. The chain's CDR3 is CAIRGPMRDRDEKLFF. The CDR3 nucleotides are TGTGCCATCAGGGGACCTATGCGGGACAGGGATGAAAAACTGTTTTTT.

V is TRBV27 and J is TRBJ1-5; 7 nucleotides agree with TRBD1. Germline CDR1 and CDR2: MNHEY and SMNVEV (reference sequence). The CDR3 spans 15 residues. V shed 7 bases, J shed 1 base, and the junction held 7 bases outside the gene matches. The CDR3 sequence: CASNQQGKSNQPQHF. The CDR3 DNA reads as TGTGCCAGCAACCAACAGGGGAAGAGCAATCAGCCCCAGCATTTT.

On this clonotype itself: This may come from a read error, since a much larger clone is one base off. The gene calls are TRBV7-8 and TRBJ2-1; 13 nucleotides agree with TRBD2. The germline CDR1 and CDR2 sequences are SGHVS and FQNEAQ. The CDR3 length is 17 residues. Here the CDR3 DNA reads TGTGCCGGCAGCTCCGGACTAGCGGGGGATTCCTACAATGAGCAGTTCTTC. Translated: CAGSSGLAGDSYNEQFF. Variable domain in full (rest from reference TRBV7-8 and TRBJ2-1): GAGVSQSPRYKVAKRGQDVALRCDPISGHVSLFWYQQALGQGPEFLTYFQNEAQLDKSGLPSDRFFAERPEGSVSTLKIQRTQQEDSAVYLCAGSSGLAGDSYNEQFFGPGTRLTVL.

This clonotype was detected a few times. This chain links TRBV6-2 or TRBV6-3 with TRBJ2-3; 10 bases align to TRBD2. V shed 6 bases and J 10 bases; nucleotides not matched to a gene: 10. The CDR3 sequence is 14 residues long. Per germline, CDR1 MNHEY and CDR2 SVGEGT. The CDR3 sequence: CASSRGLADPAQYF. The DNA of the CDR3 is TGTGCCAGCAGCCGCGGACTAGCGGACCCAGCGCAGTATTTT.

CDR3 residues: CASSLAQGVGGSNQPQHF. The CDR3 DNA reads TGTGCCAGCAGCTTAGCCCAGGGGGTTGGGGGTAGCAATCAGCCCCAGCATTTT. The rearrangement links TRBV7-9 to TRBJ1-5; TRBD1 matches at 7 bases. Losses at the gene ends were 0 bases for V and 0 bases for J; bases not matched to a gene: 8. CDR1 is SEHNR, CDR2 FQNEAQ, per germline (reference sequence). CDR3 length: 18 residues.

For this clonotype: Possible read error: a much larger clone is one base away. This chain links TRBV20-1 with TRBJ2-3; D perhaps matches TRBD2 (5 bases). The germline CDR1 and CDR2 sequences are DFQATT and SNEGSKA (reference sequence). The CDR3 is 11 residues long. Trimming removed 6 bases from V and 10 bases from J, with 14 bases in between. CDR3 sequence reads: CSARLKLAQYF. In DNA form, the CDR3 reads TGCAGTGCCAGACTAAAGTTAGCGCAGTATTTT.

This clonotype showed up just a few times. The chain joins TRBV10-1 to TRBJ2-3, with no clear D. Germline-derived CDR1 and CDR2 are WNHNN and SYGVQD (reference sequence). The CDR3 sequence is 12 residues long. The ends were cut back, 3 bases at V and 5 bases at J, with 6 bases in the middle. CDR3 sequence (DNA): TGCGCCAGCAGTGAACACAGAGATACGCAGTATTTT. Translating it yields CASSEHRDTQYF.

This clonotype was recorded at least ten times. CDR3 loop: CASSGAYGYTF. The CDR3, as DNA: TGTGCCAGCAGCGGGGCCTATGGCTACACCTTC. The V call is TRBV27, the J call TRBJ1-2, with D perhaps matching TRBD1 (5 bases). Trimming stripped 6 bases from V and 4 bases from J, with 6 bases between. Germline CDR1 MNHEY, CDR2 SMNVEV (reference sequence). This CDR3 is built from 11 residues.

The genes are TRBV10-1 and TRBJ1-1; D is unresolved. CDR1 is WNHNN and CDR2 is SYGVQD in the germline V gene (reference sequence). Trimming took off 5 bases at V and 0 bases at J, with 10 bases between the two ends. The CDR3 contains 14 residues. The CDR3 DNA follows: TGCGCCAGCAGTATCGGAGCCATGAACACTGAAGCTTTCTTT. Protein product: CASSIGAMNTEAFF.

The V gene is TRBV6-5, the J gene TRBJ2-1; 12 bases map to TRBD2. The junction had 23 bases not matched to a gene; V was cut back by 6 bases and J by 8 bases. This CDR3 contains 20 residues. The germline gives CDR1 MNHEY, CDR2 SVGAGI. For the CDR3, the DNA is TGTGCCAGCAGATTACTCACTGGCCTAGCGGGGGGGCAAGTGGGTCATGAGCAGTTCTTC. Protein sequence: CASRLLTGLAGGQVGHEQFF.

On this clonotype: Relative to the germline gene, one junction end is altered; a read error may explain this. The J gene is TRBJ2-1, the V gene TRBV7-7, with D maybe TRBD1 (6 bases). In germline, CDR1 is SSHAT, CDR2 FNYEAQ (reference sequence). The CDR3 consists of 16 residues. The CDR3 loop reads CASSPRTEKAYNEQFF. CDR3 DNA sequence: TGTGCTAGCAGCCCCCGGACAGAAAAGGCCTACAATGAGCAGTTCTTC.

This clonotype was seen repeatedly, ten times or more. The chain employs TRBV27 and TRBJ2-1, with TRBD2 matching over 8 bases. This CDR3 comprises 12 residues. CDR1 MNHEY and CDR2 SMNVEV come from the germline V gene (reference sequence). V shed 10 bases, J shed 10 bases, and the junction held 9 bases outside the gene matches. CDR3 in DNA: TGTGCCACCCTATCCCCTAGCGGGGAGCAGTTCTTC. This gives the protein CATLSPSGEQFF.

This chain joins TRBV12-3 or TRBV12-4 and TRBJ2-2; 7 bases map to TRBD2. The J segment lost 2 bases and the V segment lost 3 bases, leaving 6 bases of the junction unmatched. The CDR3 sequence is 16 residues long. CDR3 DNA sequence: TGTGCCAGCAGTTTGAAGCGCGGGGGTAACACCGGGGAGCTGTTTTTT. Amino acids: CASSLKRGGNTGELFF.

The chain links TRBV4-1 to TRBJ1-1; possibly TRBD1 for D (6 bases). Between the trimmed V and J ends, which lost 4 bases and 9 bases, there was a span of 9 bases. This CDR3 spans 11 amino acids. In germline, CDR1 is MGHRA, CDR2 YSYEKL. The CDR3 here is CASSRGGQAFF. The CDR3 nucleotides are TGCGCCAGCAGCCGTGGGGGGCAAGCTTTCTTT.